This record covers a single T cell receptor (beta chain). What it binds is not known. The data belong to a study of T cell responses to AZD1222 COVID-19 vaccine. The repertoire was sequenced with immunoSEQ multiplex PCR; TCRdb's copy has only in-frame clones and lacks some. The table lists 80,000 to 90,000 clones, roughly 90% of them singletons. General study results and limits: Baseline antibody screening turned up just a handful of seropositive AZD1222 recipients. Repertoire samples came only from after the peak T cell response. Nearly half of spike-specific TCRs reportedly go after variant regions that carry no mutations.

The sample here was peripheral blood, taken on day 0 of MenACWY control vaccination. The clonotype originates from an adult in good health.

As DNA, the CDR3 is TGTGCTCGAAGCCCCGGGACAGGGGCGGAAAGGGATTCACCCCTCCACTTT. It encodes CARSPGTGAERDSPLHF. The chain has TRBV19 and TRBJ1-6, with 10 bases fitting TRBD1. Germline CDR1 LNHDA, CDR2 SQIVND (reference sequence). This CDR3 comprises 17 residues.